This T cell receptor (beta chain) comes out of a study of identical twins. The CDR3 consists of 14 residues. Germline values: CDR1 DFQATT, CDR2 SNEGSKA (reference sequence). With 6 bases removed from V and 5 bases from J, the gap between germline ends came to 19 bases. TCRdb fed the 5' RACE reads into MiXCR, producing one record per CDR3 protein. Of nearly 900,000 distinct CDR3 sequences in the sample, about 12% were seen once. This clonotype was seen a handful of times. The same sample was also used in a study of yellow fever vaccine responses in identical twins.

The rearrangement links TRBV20-1 to TRBJ1-1; tentatively, D is TRBD1 (6 bases). The source material was PBMCs. The sequence came from a woman between 18 and 30 years old in good health. CDR3 in amino acids: CSAAPGPGATEAFF. CDR3 nucleotide sequence: TGCAGTGCCGCACCAGGCCCGGGGGCGACTGAAGCTTTCTTT.